This T cell receptor (beta chain) emerged from a study of OX40 agonist ivuxolimab in advanced cancers. Turning to the study itself: Earlier treatment with anti-PD-1, anti-PD-L1 or anti-CTLA-4 was permitted, and over 35% had received some. Three individuals attained partial responses, comprising one hepatocellular carcinoma case and two cutaneous melanoma cases. Findings and caveats of the study: Some of the lowest clonal expansion was seen in partial responders at 0.1-3.0 mg/kg. On average, CD8+ T cells had more expanded clones than CD4+.

TCRdb keeps only in-frame clones here, not all; method: immunoSEQ multiplex PCR. The table lists more than 40,000 clones, around nine tenths of them singletons, with about 9.4% in the top ten. Germline V gene lookup returns CDR1 SNHLY and CDR2 FYNNEI. CDR3 length: 13 residues. The V end was cut by 6 bases, the J end by 2 bases, with 10 bases between. Notes on this clone: Its target is not known.

The chain has TRBV2 and TRBJ1-2; D gene uncertain. The source was CD4+ or CD8+ T cells sorted from blood, collected in a trial of the OX40 agonist ivuxolimab. The source is an adult with an advanced solid tumor such as melanoma, head and neck, liver or kidney cancer. The CDR3 loop is CASRVDSNYGYTF. As DNA, the CDR3 is TGTGCCAGCAGAGTAGACTCCAACTATGGCTACACCTTC.